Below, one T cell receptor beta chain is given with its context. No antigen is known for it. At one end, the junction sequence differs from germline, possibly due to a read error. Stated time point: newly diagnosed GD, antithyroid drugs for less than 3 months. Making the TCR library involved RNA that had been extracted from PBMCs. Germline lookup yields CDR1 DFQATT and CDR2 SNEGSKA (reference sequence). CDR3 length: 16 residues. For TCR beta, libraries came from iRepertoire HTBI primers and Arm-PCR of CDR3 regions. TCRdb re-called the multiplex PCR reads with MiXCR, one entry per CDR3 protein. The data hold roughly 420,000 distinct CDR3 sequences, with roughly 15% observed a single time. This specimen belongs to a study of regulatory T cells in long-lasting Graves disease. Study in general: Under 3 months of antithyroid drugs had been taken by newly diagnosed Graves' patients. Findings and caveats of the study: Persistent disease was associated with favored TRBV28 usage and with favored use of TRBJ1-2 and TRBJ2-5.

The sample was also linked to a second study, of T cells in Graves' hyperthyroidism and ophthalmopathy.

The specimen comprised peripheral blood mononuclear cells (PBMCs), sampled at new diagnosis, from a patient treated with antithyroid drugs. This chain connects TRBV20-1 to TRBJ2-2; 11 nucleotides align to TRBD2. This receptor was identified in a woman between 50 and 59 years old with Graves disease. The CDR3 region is CSATRGTSGSTGEVFF. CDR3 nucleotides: TGCAGTGCTACACGAGGGACTAGCGGAAGCACCGGGGAGGTGTTTTTT.